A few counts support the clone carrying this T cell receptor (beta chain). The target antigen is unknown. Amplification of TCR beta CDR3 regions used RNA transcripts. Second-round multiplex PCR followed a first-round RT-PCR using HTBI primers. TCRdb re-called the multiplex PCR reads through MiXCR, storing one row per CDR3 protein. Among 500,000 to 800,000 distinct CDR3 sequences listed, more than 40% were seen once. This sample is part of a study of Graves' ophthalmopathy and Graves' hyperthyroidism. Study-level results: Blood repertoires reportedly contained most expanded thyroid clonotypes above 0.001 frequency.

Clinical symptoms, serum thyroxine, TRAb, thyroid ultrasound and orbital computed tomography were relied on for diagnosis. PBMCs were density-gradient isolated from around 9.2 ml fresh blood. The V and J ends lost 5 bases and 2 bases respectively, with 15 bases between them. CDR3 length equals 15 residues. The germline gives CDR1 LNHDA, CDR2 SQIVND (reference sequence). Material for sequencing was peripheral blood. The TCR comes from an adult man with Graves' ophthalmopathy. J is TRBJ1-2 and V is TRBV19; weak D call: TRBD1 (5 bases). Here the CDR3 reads CASSPGPQGNYGYTF. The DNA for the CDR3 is TGTGCCAGTAGTCCCGGACCCCAGGGAAACTATGGCTACACCTTC.